What follows describes a single T cell receptor beta chain. The data were obtained in a study of shared T cell receptors in the human thymus. TCRdb's copy holds only in-frame clones and misses some; the assay was immunoSEQ multiplex PCR. The sample has around 65,000 clones, 90% to 95% seen once. The germline CDR1 and CDR2 sequences are SNHLY and FYNNEI. The V and J ends lost 3 bases and 5 bases respectively, with 15 bases between them. The CDR3 runs to 15 residues. Sequencing input: thymocytes. The sequence derives from a human donor. J is TRBJ2-3 and V is TRBV2; D may correspond to TRBD1 or TRBD2 (7 bases each). CDR3 bases: TGTGCCAGCAGTGAGTCAGGGGGGGCTATAGATACGCAGTATTTT. This encodes CASSESGGAIDTQYF.